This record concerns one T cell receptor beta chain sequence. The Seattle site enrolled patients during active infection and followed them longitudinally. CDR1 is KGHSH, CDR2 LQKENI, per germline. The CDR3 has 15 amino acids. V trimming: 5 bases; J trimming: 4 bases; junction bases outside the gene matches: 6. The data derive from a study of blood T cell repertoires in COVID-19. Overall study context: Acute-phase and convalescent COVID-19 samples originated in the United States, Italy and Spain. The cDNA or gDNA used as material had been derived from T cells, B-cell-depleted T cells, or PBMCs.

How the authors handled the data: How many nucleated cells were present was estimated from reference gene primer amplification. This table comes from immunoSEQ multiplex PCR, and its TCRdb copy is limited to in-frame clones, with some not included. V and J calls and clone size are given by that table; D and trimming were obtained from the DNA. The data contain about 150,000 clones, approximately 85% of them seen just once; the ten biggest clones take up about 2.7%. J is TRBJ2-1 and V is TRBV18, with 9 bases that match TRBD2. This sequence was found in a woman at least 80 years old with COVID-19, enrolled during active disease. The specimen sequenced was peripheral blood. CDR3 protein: CASSFSGGVYNEQFF. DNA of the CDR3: TGTGCCAGCTCATTTAGCGGGGGAGTTTACAATGAGCAGTTCTTC.